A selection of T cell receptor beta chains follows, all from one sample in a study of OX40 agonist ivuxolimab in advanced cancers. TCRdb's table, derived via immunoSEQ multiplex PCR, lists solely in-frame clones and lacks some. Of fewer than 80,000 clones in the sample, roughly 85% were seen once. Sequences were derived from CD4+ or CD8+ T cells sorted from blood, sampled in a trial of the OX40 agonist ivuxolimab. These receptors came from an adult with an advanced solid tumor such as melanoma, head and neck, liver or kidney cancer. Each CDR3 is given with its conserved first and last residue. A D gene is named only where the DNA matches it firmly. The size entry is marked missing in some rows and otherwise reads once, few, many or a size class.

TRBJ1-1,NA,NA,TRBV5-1,CASRPGTSNTEAFF,TGCGCCAGCAGACCCGGGACAAGCAACACTGAAGCTTTCTTT
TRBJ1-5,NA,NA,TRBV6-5,CASSYRERQPQHF,TGTGCCAGCAGTTACAGGGAGAGACAGCCCCAGCATTTT
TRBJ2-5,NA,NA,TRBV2,CASSVGQTQETQYF,TGTGCCAGCAGTGTGGGCCAGACCCAAGAGACCCAGTACTTC
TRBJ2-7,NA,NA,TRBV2,CASRVDAYEQYF,TGTGCCAGCAGAGTTGATGCCTACGAGCAGTACTTC
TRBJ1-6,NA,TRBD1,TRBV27,CASSRTPTGVNSPLHF,TGTGCCAGCAGTCGGACCCCGACAGGGGTAAATTCACCCCTCCACTTT
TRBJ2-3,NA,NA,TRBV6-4,CASSDSGSDTQYF,TGTGCCAGCAGTGACTCGGGCAGTGATACGCAGTATTTT
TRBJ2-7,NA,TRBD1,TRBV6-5,CASSSRTGQAEQYF,TGTGCCAGCAGTTCTAGGACAGGGCAGGCCGAGCAGTACTTC
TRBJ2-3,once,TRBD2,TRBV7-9,CASSSSPGGADTQYF,TGTGCCAGCAGCTCAAGCCCCGGGGGGGCAGATACGCAGTATTTT
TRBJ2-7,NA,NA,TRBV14,CASSQYSYEQYF,TGTGCCAGCAGCCAATACTCCTACGAGCAGTACTTC
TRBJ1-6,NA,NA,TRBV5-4,CASSLPDYNSPLHF,TGTGCCAGCAGCTTGCCGGACTATAATTCACCCCTCCACTTT
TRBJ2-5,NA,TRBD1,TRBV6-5,CASSSRDRGWETQYF,TGTGCCAGCAGTAGTCGGGACAGGGGGTGGGAGACCCAGTACTTC
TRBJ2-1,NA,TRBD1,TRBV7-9,CASSQGQAWNEQFF,TGTGCCAGCAGCCAAGGACAGGCTTGGAATGAGCAGTTCTTC
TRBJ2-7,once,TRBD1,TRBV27,CASSLSWGQGAYEQYF,TGTGCCAGCAGTTTATCGTGGGGACAGGGGGCCTACGAGCAGTACTTC
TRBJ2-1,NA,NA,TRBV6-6,CASSPPLPNEQFF,TGTGCCAGCAGTCCCCCTTTGCCTAATGAGCAGTTCTTC
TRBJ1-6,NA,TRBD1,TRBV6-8,CARTGTDINSPLHF,TGTGCCAGAACCGGGACAGACATTAATTCGCCCCTCCACTTT
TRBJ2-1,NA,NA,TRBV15,CATSRDRGGNEQFF,TGTGCCACCAGCAGAGATAGAGGCGGGAATGAGCAGTTCTTC
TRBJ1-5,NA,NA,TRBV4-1,CASSQVEGPNQPQHF,TGCGCCAGCAGCCAAGTGGAGGGGCCCAATCAGCCCCAGCATTTT
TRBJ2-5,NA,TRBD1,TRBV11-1,CASSSHRDSQETQYF,TGTGCCAGCAGCTCCCACCGGGACAGCCAAGAGACCCAGTACTTC
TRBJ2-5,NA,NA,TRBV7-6,CASRRGTGETQYF,TGTGCCAGCAGACGGGGGACTGGGGAGACCCAGTACTTC
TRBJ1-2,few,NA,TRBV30,CAWSRAGNYGYTF,TGTGCCTGGAGTAGGGCGGGGAACTATGGCTACACCTTC
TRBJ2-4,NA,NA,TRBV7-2,CASSLGGGGKNIQYF,TGTGCCAGCAGCTTAGGAGGCGGAGGCAAAAACATTCAGTACTTC
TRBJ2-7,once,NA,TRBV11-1,CASSSYRGQAYEQYF,TGTGCCAGCAGCTCATATCGGGGACAAGCCTACGAGCAGTACTTC
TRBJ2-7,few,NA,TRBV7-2,CASSSQGGPYEQYF,TGTGCCAGCAGCTCCCAAGGCGGGCCCTACGAGCAGTACTTC
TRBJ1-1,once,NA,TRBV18,CASSPEAGARTEAFF,TGTGCCAGCTCACCGGAGGCCGGGGCCAGGACTGAAGCTTTCTTT
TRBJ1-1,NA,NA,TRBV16,CASSQSPGNTEAFF,TGTGCCAGCAGCCAATCCCCAGGGAACACTGAAGCTTTCTTT
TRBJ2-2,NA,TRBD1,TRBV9,CASSDSGGGELFF,TGTGCCAGCAGCGACTCAGGGGGCGGGGAGCTGTTTTTT
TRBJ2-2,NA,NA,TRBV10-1,CASSERWSRDPGELFF,TGCGCCAGCAGTGAGCGGTGGTCTAGGGATCCCGGGGAGCTGTTTTTT
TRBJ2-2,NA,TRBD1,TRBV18,CASSGQGVTGELFF,TGTGCCAGCTCGGGACAGGGGGTCACCGGGGAGCTGTTTTTT
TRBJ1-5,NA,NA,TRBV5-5,CASSRAGTDSNQPQHF,TGTGCCAGCAGCCGGGCAGGGACCGATAGCAATCAGCCCCAGCATTTT
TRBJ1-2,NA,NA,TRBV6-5,CASSYSGHYGYTF,TGTGCCAGCAGTTACTCAGGGCACTATGGCTACACCTTC
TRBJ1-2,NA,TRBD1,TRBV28,CASRLTGTGGAWVYGYTF,TGTGCCAGCAGGCTAACCGGGACAGGGGGCGCTTGGGTCTATGGCTACACCTTC
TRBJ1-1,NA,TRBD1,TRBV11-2,CASSHNRGGKNTEAFF,TGTGCCAGCAGCCACAACAGGGGAGGGAAGAACACTGAAGCTTTCTTT
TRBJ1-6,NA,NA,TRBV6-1,CASSVGWQGNSPLHF,TGTGCCAGCAGTGTAGGATGGCAGGGGAATTCACCCCTCCACTTT
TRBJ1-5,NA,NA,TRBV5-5,CASSLDSLGSQHF,TGTGCCAGCAGCTTGGACTCCCTTGGGTCCCAGCATTTT
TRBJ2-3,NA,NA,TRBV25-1,CASSGGNTDTQYF,TGTGCCAGCAGTGGGGGGAACACAGATACGCAGTATTTT
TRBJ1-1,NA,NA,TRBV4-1,CASSQGVTNTEAFF,TGCGCCAGCAGCCAAGGAGTAACGAACACTGAAGCTTTCTTT
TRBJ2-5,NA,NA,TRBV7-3,CASSLTGVQETQYF,TGTGCCAGCAGCTTAACGGGGGTCCAAGAGACCCAGTACTTC
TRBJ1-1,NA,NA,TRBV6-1,CASRRTLNTEAFF,TGTGCCAGCAGACGGACCCTGAACACTGAAGCTTTCTTT
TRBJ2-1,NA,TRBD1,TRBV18,CASSPPRHRGNNEQFF,TGTGCCAGCTCACCACCGCGGCACAGGGGGAACAATGAGCAGTTCTTC
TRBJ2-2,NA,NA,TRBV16,CASSQSRAAGELFF,TGTGCCAGCAGCCAATCGAGGGCGGCCGGGGAGCTGTTTTTT
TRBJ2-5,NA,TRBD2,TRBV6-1,CASSEGEGLAGGETQYF,TGTGCCAGCAGTGAAGGGGAGGGACTAGCGGGGGGAGAGACCCAGTACTTC
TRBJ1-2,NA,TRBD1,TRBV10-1,CATSGTGARGYTF,TGCGCCACTTCCGGGACAGGGGCTCGAGGCTACACCTTC
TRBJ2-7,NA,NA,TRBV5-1,CASRVLPSGYEQYF,TGCGCCAGCAGAGTATTGCCGTCCGGGTACGAGCAGTACTTC
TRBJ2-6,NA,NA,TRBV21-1,CASSKVQGAYSGANVLTF,TGTGCCAGCAGCAAAGTTCAGGGGGCCTACTCTGGGGCCAACGTCCTGACTTTC
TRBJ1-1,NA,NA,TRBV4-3,CASSQDTQGSTEAFF,TGCGCCAGCAGCCAAGATACGCAGGGGAGCACTGAAGCTTTCTTT
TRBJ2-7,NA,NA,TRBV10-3,CAISAEGRYEQYF,TGTGCCATCAGTGCTGAGGGGAGATACGAGCAGTACTTC
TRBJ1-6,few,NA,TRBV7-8,CASSSQSYNSPLHF,TGTGCCAGCAGCTCCCAGTCCTATAATTCACCCCTCCACTTT
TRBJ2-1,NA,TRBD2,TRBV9,CASSVGGLASGEQFF,TGTGCCAGCAGCGTAGGGGGACTAGCGAGCGGTGAGCAGTTCTTC
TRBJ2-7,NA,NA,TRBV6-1,CASSEGQGAWYEQYF,TGTGCCAGCAGTGAAGGCCAGGGCGCATGGTACGAGCAGTACTTC
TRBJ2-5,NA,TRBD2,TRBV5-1,CASSLALAGGSGTQYF,TGCGCCAGCAGCTTGGCCCTAGCGGGCGGGAGCGGGACCCAGTACTTC
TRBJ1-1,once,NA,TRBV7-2,CASSLTWGGSTEAFF,TGTGCCAGCAGCTTAACATGGGGAGGGTCCACTGAAGCTTTCTTT
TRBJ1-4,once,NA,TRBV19,CASSIMDTNEKLFF,TGTGCCAGTAGTATTATGGACACTAATGAAAAACTGTTTTTT
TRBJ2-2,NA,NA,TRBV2,CASSEVRGDTGELFF,TGTGCCAGCAGTGAAGTAAGAGGAGACACCGGGGAGCTGTTTTTT
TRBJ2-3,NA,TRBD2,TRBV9,CASSVTAGGPTDTQYF,TGTGCCAGCAGCGTCACCGCGGGGGGGCCAACAGATACGCAGTATTTT
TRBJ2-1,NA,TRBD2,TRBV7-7,CASSLVVPTSGGARNEQFF,TGTGCTAGCAGCTTAGTAGTACCCACTAGCGGGGGGGCGCGGAATGAGCAGTTCTTC